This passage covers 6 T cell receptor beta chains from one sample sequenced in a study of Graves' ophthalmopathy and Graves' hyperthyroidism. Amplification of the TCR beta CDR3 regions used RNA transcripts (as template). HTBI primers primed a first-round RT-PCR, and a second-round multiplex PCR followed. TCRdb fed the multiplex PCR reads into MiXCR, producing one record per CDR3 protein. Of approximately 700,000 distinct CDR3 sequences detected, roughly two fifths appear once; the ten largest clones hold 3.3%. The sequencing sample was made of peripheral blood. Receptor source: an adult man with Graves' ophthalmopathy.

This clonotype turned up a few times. The DNA for the CDR3 is TGTGCCACCAGTGATCATACAGGGGGCGTAGGGCCCCAGTACTTC. Protein sequence: CATSDHTGGVGPQYF. This chain uses TRBV24-1 with TRBJ2-5, with 9 bases aligning to TRBD1. Germline assignment: CDR1 KGHDR and CDR2 SFDVKD. CDR3 length: 15 residues. V shed 3 bases, J shed 9 bases, and the junction held 10 bases outside the gene matches.

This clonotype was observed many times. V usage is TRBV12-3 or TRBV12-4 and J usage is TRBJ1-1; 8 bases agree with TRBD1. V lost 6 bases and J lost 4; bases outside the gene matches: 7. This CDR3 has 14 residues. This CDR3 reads CASSATRGLTEAFF. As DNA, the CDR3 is TGTGCCAGCAGCGCGACCAGGGGGCTCACTGAAGCTTTCTTT.

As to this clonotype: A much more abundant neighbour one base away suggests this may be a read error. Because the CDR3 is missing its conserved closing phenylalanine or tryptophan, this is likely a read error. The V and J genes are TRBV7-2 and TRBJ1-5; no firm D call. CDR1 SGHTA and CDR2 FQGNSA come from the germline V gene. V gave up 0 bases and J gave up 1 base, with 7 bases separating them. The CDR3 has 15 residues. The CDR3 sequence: CASSLAATSNQPQHS. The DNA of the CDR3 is TGTGCCAGCAGCTTAGCCGCGACAAGCAATCAGCCCCAGCATTCT.

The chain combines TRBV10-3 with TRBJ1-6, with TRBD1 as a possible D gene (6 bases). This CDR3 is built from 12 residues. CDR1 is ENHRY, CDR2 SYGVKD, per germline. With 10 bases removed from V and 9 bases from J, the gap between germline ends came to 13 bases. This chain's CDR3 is CASSDRFSPLHF. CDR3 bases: TGTGCCAGCAGCGACAGGTTTTCACCCCTCCACTTT.

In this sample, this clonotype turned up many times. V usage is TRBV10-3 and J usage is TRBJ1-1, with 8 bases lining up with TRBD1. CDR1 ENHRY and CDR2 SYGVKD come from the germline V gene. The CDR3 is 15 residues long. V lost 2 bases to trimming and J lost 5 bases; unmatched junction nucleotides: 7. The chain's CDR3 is CAISEKRTGSTEAFF. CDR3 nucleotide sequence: TGTGCCATCAGTGAGAAACGGACAGGGAGTACTGAAGCTTTCTTT.

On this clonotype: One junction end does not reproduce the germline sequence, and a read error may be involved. The CDR3 reads CSGDTGGHTF. The CDR3 DNA is TGCAGCGGTGACACGGGTGGCCACACCTTC. This rearrangement joins TRBV29-1 to TRBJ1-2; no reliable D call. The CDR3 totals 10 residues. The germline gives CDR1 SQVTM, CDR2 ANQGSEA. The full variable domain, in which reference TRBV29-1 and TRBJ1-2 provide the parts outside the CDR3, is SAVISQKPSRDICQRGTSLTIQCQVDSQVTMMFWYRQQPGQSLTLIATANQGSEATYESGFVIDKFPISRPNLTFSTLTVSNMSPEDSSIYLCSGDTGGHTFGSGTRLTVV.